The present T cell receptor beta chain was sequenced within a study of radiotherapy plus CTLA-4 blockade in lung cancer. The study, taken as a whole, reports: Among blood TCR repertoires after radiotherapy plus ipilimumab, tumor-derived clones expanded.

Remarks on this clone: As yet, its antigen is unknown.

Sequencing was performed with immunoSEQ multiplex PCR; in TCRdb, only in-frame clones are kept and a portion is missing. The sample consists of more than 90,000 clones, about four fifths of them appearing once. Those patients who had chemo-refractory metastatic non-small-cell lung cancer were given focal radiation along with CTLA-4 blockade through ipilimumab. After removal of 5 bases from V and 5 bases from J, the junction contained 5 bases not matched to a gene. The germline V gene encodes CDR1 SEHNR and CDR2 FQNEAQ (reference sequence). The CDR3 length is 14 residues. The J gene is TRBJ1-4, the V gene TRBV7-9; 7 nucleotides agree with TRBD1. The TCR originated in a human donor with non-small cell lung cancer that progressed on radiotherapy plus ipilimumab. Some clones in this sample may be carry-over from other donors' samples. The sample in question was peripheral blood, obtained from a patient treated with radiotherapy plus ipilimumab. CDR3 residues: CASSLGQANEKLFF. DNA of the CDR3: TGTGCCAGCAGCCTAGGACAGGCGAATGAAAAACTGTTTTTT.